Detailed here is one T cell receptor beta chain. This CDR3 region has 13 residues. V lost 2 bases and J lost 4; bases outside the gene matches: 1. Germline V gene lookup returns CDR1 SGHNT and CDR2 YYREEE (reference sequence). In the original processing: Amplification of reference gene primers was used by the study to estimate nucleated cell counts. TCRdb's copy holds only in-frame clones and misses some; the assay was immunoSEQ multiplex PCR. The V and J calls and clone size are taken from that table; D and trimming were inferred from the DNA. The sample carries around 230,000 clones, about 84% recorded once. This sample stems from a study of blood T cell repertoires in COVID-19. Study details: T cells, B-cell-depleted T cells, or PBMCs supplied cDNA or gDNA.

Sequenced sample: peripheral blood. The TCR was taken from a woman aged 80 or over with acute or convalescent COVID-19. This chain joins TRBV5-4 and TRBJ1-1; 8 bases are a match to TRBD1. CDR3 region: CASSFTGGTEAFF. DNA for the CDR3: TGTGCCAGCAGCTTTACAGGGGGCACTGAAGCTTTCTTT.